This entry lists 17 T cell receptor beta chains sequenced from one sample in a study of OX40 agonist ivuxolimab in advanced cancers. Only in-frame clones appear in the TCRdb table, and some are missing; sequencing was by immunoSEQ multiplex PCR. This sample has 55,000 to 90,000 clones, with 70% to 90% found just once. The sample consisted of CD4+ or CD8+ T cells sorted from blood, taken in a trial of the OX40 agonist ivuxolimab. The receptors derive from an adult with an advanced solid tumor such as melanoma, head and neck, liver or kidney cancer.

CDR3 bases: TGTGCCAGCAGGGCCGGGCCGAGAGGGGCTGGAAACACCATATATTTT. Its translation: CASRAGPRGAGNTIYF. The chain carries TRBV5-6 and TRBJ1-3; tentative D call: TRBD1 (5 bases). Trimming took 5 bases from V and 2 from J, leaving 17 bases between them. This CDR3 is 16 amino acids long. Per the germline V gene, CDR1 is SGHDT and CDR2 is YYEEEE. Supplemented by reference TRBV5-6 and TRBJ1-3, the full variable domain reads DAGVTQSPTHLIKTRGQQVTLRCSPKSGHDTVSWYQQALGQGPQFIFQYYEEEERQRGNFPDRFSGHQFPNYSSELNVNALLLGDSALYLCASRAGPRGAGNTIYFGEGSWLTVV.

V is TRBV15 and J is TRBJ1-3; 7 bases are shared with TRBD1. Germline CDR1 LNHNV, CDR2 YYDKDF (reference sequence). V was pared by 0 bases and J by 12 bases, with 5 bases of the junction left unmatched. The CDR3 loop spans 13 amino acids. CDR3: CATSRDVQGDIYF. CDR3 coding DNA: TGTGCCACCAGCAGAGATGTTCAGGGGGACATATATTTT.

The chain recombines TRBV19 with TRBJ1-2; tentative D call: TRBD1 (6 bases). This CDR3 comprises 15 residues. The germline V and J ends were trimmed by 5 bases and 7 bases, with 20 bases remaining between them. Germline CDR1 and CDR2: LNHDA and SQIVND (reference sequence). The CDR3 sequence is CASSFAAGAPPGYTF. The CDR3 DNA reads TGTGCCAGTAGTTTTGCGGCAGGGGCTCCTCCTGGCTACACCTTC. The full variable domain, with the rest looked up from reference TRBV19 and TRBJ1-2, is DGGITQSPKYLFRKEGQNVTLSCEQNLNHDAMYWYRQDPGQGLRLIYYSQIVNDFQKGDIAEGYSVSREKKESFPLTVTSAQKNPTAFYLCASSFAAGAPPGYTFGSGTRLTVV.

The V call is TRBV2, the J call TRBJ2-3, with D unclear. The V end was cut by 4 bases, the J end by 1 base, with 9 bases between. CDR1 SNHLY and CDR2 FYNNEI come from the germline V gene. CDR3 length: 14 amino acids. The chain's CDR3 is CASSGGIRTDTQYF. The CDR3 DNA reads TGTGCCAGCAGTGGAGGCATACGCACAGATACGCAGTATTTT.

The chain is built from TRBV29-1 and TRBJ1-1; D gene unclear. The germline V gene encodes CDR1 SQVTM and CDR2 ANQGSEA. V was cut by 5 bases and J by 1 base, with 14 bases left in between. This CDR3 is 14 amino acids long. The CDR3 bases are TGCAGCGTTAATTCCTGGACGGCGAACACTGAAGCTTTCTTT. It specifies CSVNSWTANTEAFF.

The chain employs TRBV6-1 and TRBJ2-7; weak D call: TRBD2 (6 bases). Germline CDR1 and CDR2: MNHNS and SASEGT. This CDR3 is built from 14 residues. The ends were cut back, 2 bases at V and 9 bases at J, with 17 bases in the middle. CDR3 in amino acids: CASSEWEVAVGQYF. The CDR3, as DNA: TGTGCCAGCAGTGAATGGGAGGTAGCGGTAGGGCAGTACTTC.

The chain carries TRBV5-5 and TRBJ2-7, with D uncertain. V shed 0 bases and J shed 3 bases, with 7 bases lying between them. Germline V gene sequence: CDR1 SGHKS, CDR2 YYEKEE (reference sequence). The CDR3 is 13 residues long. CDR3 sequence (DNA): TGTGCCAGCAGCTTGGGCCCAAACTACGAGCAGTACTTC. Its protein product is CASSLGPNYEQYF.

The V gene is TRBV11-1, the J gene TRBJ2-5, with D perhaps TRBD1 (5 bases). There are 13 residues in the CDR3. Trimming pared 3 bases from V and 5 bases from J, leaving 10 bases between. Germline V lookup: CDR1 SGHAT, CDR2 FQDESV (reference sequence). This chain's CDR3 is CASSFPGSETQYF. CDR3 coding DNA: TGTGCCAGCAGCTTTCCAGGGTCGGAGACCCAGTACTTC.

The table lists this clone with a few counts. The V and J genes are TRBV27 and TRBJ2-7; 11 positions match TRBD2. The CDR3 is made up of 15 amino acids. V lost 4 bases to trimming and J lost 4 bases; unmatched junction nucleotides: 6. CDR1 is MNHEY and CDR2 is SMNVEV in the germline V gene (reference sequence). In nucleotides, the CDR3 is TGTGCCAGCAGTTGGCGAACTAGCGGGGGTTACGAGCAGTACTTC. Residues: CASSWRTSGGYEQYF.

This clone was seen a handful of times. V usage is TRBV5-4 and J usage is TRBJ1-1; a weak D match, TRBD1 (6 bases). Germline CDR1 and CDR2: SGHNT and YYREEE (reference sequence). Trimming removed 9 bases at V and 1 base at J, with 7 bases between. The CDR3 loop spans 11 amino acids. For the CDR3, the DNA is TGTGCCACCAGGGGGAACACTGAAGCTTTCTTT. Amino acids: CATRGNTEAFF.

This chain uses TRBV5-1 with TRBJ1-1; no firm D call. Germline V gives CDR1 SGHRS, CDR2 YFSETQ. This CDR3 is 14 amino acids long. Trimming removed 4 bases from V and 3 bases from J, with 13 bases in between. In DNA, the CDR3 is TGCGCCAGCAGCCCGGCGTATCGGTACACTGAAGCTTTCTTT. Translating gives CASSPAYRYTEAFF.

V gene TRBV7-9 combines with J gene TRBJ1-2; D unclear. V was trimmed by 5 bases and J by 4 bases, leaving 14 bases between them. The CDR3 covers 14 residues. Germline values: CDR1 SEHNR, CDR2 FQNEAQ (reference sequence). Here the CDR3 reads CASSQQQTLYGYTF. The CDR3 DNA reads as TGTGCCAGCAGCCAACAACAGACACTCTATGGCTACACCTTC. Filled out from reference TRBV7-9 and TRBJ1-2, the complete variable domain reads DTGVSQNPRHKITKRGQNVTFRCDPISEHNRLYWYRQTLGQGPEFLTYFQNEAQLEKSRLLSDRFSAERPKGSFSTLEIQRTEQGDSAMYLCASSQQQTLYGYTFGSGTRLTVV.

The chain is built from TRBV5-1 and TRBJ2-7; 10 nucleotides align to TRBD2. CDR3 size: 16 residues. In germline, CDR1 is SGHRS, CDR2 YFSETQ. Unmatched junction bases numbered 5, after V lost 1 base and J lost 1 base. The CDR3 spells CASSLMSSGGSYEQYF. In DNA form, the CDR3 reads TGCGCCAGCAGCTTGATGTCTAGCGGGGGTTCCTACGAGCAGTACTTC.

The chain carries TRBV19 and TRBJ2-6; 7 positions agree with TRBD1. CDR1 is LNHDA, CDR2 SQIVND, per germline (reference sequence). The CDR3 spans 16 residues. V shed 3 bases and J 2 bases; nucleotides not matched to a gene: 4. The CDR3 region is CASSIQGGAGANVLTF. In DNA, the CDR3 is TGTGCCAGTAGTATTCAAGGGGGCGCTGGGGCCAACGTCCTGACTTTC. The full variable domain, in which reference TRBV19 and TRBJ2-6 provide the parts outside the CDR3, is DGGITQSPKYLFRKEGQNVTLSCEQNLNHDAMYWYRQDPGQGLRLIYYSQIVNDFQKGDIAEGYSVSREKKESFPLTVTSAQKNPTAFYLCASSIQGGAGANVLTFGAGSRLTVL.

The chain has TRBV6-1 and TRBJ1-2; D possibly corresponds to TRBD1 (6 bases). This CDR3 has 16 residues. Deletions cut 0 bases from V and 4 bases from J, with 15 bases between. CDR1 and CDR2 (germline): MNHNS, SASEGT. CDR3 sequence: CASSEASGGRSYGYTF. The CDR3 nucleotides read TGTGCCAGCAGTGAAGCCTCGGGGGGCCGGAGCTATGGCTACACCTTC.

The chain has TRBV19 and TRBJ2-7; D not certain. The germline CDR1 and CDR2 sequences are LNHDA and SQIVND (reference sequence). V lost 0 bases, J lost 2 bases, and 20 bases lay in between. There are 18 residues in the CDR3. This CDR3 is CASSIDRSGMLKAYEQYF. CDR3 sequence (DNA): TGTGCCAGTAGTATAGATCGGTCGGGCATGCTCAAGGCCTACGAGCAGTACTTC.

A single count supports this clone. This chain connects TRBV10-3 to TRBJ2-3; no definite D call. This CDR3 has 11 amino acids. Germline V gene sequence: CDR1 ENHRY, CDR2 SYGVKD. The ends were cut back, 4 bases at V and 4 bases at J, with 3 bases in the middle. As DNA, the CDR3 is TGTGCCATCAGTGTTGCAGATACGCAGTATTTT. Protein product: CAISVADTQYF.